This TCR beta chain was obtained from a study of T cell repertoires in cytomegalovirus infection. Study context: Epitope selection comprised recently identified HLA-C-restricted CMV epitopes and well-studied HLA-B-restricted CMV epitopes. Indications came from public TCR beta signatures; they pointed to CMV infection and to a matching HLA type. The study's findings and limits: HLA-C-restricted CMV-specific TCR beta clonotypes were dominant in the ex vivo response. Public TCR beta family frequency separated CMV-and-HLA carriers, including in an independent cohort.

This clonotype occurred once. The antigen is unknown. A much bigger clone sits one base away, suggesting this may be a read error. The CDR3 consists of 15 residues. Germline V lookup: CDR1 SGHTA, CDR2 FQGNSA. TCRdb fed the reads into MiXCR, producing one record per CDR3 protein. Here the sample spans approximately 270,000 distinct CDR3 sequences, around 20% being singletons. The rearrangement joins TRBV7-2 to TRBJ2-1, with D maybe TRBD2 (5 bases). Sample: cultured PBMCs, taken from culture after CMV antigen stimulation. This receptor was obtained from a human donor in good health (CMV status not recorded). Some clones in this sample may be carry-over from other donors' samples. In DNA form, the CDR3 reads TGTGCCAGCGGCTTATTGGCTAGCCAATCATATGAGCAGTTCTTC. Residues: CASGLLASQSYEQFF.